Listed below are T cell receptor beta chains from one sample, sequenced in a study of shared clonotypes between healthy human individuals. The assay was immunoSEQ multiplex PCR, and TCRdb's table has in-frame clones only and misses some. The table lists about 1 million clones, about 77% of them singletons. The sample was memory CD4+ T cells sorted from blood. These receptors were obtained from a young man in good health. Each CDR3 is given with its conserved first and last residue.

CASSLRFAGHEKLFF,TRBJ1-4,15,TRBV11-2
CASAGTATNEKLFF,TRBJ1-4,14,TRBV5-1
CASSLLAGSYNEQFF,TRBJ2-1,15,TRBV2
CAWSQGTTNEQFF,TRBJ2-1,13,TRBV30
CASSLGAGGYTF,TRBJ1-2,12,TRBV7-9
CASKGQGNEQYF,TRBJ2-7,12,TRBV14
CASSLPGTGVHEQYF,TRBJ2-7,15,TRBV28
CASSPGKPAREQFF,TRBJ2-1,14,TRBV2
CASSSGKWDSPLHF,TRBJ1-6,14,TRBV27
CAIKAGGSYNEQFF,TRBJ2-1,14,TRBV10-3
CASQTHTRNEQFF,TRBJ2-1,13,TRBV19
CAISAQEKLFF,TRBJ1-4,11,TRBV10-3
CASSFVAGSGTGELFF,TRBJ2-2,16,TRBV5-1
CASRGAGGSYEQYF,TRBJ2-7,14,TRBV7-2
CASSLFQGNTEAFF,TRBJ1-1,14,TRBV7-9
CAISEGGDTQYF,TRBJ2-3,12,TRBV10-3
CASSTDYSNQPQHF,TRBJ1-5,14,TRBV19
CASSQDGSNNEQFF,TRBJ2-1,14,TRBV7-8
CATSRVNGELFF,TRBJ2-2,12,TRBV15
CSVVLRGGLYEQYF,TRBJ2-7,14,TRBV29-1
CASSDIRDRGPTEQFF,TRBJ2-1,16,TRBV10-2
CASTPSLTPGTQYF,TRBJ2-5,14,TRBV14
CASRSKDTQYF,TRBJ2-3,11,TRBV25-1
CSANGYTF,TRBJ1-2,8,TRBV20-1
CASRQGKEVLRVQETQYF,TRBJ2-5,18,TRBV5-8
CASSTTSEDEQFF,TRBJ2-1,13,TRBV7-8
CASSSSAGTGGGYTF,TRBJ1-2,15,TRBV27
CASSVGERITDTQYF,TRBJ2-3,15,TRBV9
CASSLEVMSSPLHF,TRBJ1-6,14,TRBV5-4
CASRDSDRRVAFF,TRBJ1-1,13,TRBV6-1
CASSLDHSGGVYEQYF,TRBJ2-7,16,TRBV11-2
CASGEGPYEQYF,TRBJ2-7,12,TRBV7-2
CAYDQGGNTEAFF,TRBJ1-1,13,TRBV30
CASRRLAASTDTQYF,TRBJ2-3,15,TRBV2
CASSLAGQGVYEQYF,TRBJ2-7,15,TRBV7-2
CASSLGQGAVGELFF,TRBJ2-2,15,TRBV9
CASSPFRLRDSPLHF,TRBJ1-6,15,TRBV7-9
CASSPLAGETQYF,TRBJ2-5,13,TRBV19
CASSLELRVRHYGYTF,TRBJ1-2,16,TRBV11-3
CASSFLTGNTDTQYF,TRBJ2-3,15,TRBV28
CASSLLAGIEQFF,TRBJ2-1,13,TRBV18
CASSQRDTQYF,TRBJ2-3,11,TRBV6-6
CASSQGRLQGGGGDTQYF,TRBJ2-3,18,TRBV4-1
CASSLRLAGEEQFF,TRBJ2-1,14,TRBV7-7
CASSNEGRMGTEAFF,TRBJ1-1,15,TRBV19
CASAAAYYEQYF,TRBJ2-7,12,TRBV2
CASSGGGATDTQYF,TRBJ2-3,14,TRBV19
CASSLKQGAHSPLHF,TRBJ1-6,15,TRBV27
CASSLGADGTQYF,TRBJ2-5,13,TRBV11-3
CASSFPDRKQAYEQYF,TRBJ2-7,16,TRBV27
CASSLGQGAYGYTF,TRBJ1-2,14,TRBV7-2